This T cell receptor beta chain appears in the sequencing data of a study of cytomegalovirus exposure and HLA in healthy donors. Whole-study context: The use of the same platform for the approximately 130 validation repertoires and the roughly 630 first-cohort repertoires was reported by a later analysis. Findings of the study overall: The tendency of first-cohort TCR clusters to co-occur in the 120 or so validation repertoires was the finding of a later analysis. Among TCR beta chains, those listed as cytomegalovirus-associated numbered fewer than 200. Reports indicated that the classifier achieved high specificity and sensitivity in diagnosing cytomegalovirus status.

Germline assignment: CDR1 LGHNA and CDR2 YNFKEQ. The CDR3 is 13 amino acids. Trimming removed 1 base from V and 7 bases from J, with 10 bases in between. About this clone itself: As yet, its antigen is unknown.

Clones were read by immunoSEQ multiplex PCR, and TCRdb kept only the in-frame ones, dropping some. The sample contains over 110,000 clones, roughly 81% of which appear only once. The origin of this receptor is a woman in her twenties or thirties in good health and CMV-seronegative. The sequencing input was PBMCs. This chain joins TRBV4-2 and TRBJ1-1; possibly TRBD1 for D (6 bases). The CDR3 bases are TGTGCCAGCAGCCAAGCGGGGGGCCATGAAGCTTTCTTT. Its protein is CASSQAGGHEAFF.